The 32 T cell receptor beta chains presented below share a single source sample, sequenced in a study of CD8 T cells in Susac syndrome. The RNA input was roughly 0.45 to 1 ug, and it was reverse transcribed with random hexamers. TCRdb used MiXCR to reprocess the immunoSEQ multiplex PCR reads, holding one entry per CDR3 protein. The sample holds about 130,000 distinct CDR3 sequences, just under 95% seen once. Sequencing was done on a sample of CD8+ T cells from PBMCs. The source of these receptors is a human donor with Susac syndrome.

This clonotype occurred once. V gene TRBV4-2 combines with J gene TRBJ2-2; 9 nucleotides agree with TRBD2. Germline values: CDR1 LGHNA, CDR2 YNFKEQ. The J segment lost 3 bases and the V segment lost 3 bases, leaving 11 bases of the junction unmatched. The CDR3 length is 18 residues. In DNA, the CDR3 is TGTGCCAGCAGCCAGGCGGGAGGGGGCGAATCCTACACCGGGGAGCTGTTTTTT. This encodes CASSQAGGGESYTGELFF.

The genes are TRBV29-1 and TRBJ2-5; TRBD1 matches at 7 bases. There are 13 residues in the CDR3. Germline V gives CDR1 SQVTM, CDR2 ANQGSEA. V lost 8 bases, J lost 2 bases, and 8 bases stayed unmatched. The CDR3 nucleotides are TGCAGCATTGGGACAGATGAGCAAGAGACCCAGTACTTC. It specifies CSIGTDEQETQYF.

CDR3 sequence reads: CASSLPGLADPDNEQFF. The CDR3, as DNA: TGTGCCAGCAGTCTCCCGGGACTAGCGGATCCGGACAATGAGCAGTTCTTC. The V gene is TRBV2, the J gene TRBJ2-1; 11 nucleotides align to TRBD2. The CDR3 has 17 amino acids. Germline CDR1 and CDR2: SNHLY and FYNNEI. V was pared by 5 bases and J by 5 bases, with 11 bases of the junction left unmatched. Drawing the rest from reference TRBV2 and TRBJ2-1, the complete variable domain is EPEVTQTPSHQVTQMGQEVILRCVPISNHLYFYWYRQILGQKVEFLVSFYNNEISEKSEIFDDQFSVERPDGSNFTLKIRSTKLEDSAMYFCASSLPGLADPDNEQFFGPGTRLTVL.

The DNA for the CDR3 is TGTGCCAGCAGCCCCCGAATGGGCTATGAAAAACTGTTTTTT. This gives the protein CASSPRMGYEKLFF. The chain uses TRBV28 and TRBJ1-4; D is uncertain. This CDR3 has 14 residues. The ends were cut back, 6 bases at V and 6 bases at J, with 14 bases in the middle. Germline assignment: CDR1 MDHEN and CDR2 SYDVKM.

The rearrangement uses TRBV10-2 and TRBJ2-5, with a possible D match to TRBD2 (6 bases). The CDR3 has 13 residues. The V and J ends lost 7 bases and 5 bases respectively, with 14 bases between them. The germline gives CDR1 WSHSY, CDR2 SAAADI. The CDR3 spells CASNGGTAETQYF. DNA of the CDR3: TGCGCCAGCAATGGCGGGACGGCGGAGACCCAGTACTTC.

This clonotype was observed once. V gene TRBV27 combines with J gene TRBJ2-7; possible D gene TRBD1, 5 bases. This CDR3 comprises 15 residues. CDR1 MNHEY and CDR2 SMNVEV come from the germline V gene (reference sequence). V was pared by 0 bases and J by 5 bases, with 14 bases between. CDR3 amino acids: CASSLSLGQGHEQYF. The CDR3 DNA sequence: TGTGCCAGCAGTTTATCCTTAGGGCAGGGTCACGAGCAGTACTTC.

This clonotype was seen just once. The chain has TRBV9 and TRBJ2-1; D gene uncertain. Trimming stripped 6 bases from V and 8 bases from J, with 12 bases between. Germline V gene sequence: CDR1 SGDLS, CDR2 YYNGEE. This CDR3 spans 12 amino acids. This chain's CDR3 is CASTGSSYEQFF. The CDR3, as DNA: TGTGCCAGCACCGGATCCTCTTATGAGCAGTTCTTC.

This clonotype was detected once. The rearrangement joins TRBV19 to TRBJ1-1; D gene unclear. Germline assignment: CDR1 LNHDA and CDR2 SQIVND (reference sequence). V lost 6 bases and J 10 bases, leaving 21 bases between the germline ends. The CDR3 extends over 14 amino acids. The CDR3 protein is CASSPREGIFGAFF. For the CDR3, the DNA is TGTGCCAGTAGCCCACGGGAGGGAATCTTCGGAGCTTTCTTT.

V usage is TRBV20-1 and J usage is TRBJ2-6; TRBD2 is a possible D gene (5 bases). The CDR3 totals 17 residues. Germline V gene sequence: CDR1 DFQATT, CDR2 SNEGSKA (reference sequence). Trimming removed 0 bases at V and 2 bases at J, with 14 bases between. The CDR3 spells CSARDGEHSTGANVLTF. CDR3 coding DNA: TGCAGTGCTAGAGATGGGGAGCATAGCACTGGGGCCAACGTCCTGACTTTC.

The chain recombines TRBV9 with TRBJ2-7; 11 bases are a match to TRBD2. There are 15 residues in the CDR3. Losses at the gene ends were 4 bases for V and 2 bases for J; bases not matched to a gene: 5. Germline CDR1 SGDLS, CDR2 YYNGEE. CDR3 in amino acids: CASSPRLAGTYEQYF. The CDR3 region has the DNA TGTGCCAGCAGCCCACGACTAGCGGGGACCTACGAGCAGTACTTC.

The V call is TRBV2, the J call TRBJ2-1; D is ambiguous. Per germline, CDR1 SNHLY and CDR2 FYNNEI. V lost 9 bases, J lost 9 bases, and 21 bases lay in between. There are 14 residues in the CDR3. The CDR3, as DNA: TGTGCCAGTCCTAAAAGAGAGCTCCAGCGTGAGCAGTTCTTC. Encoded protein: CASPKRELQREQFF.

The chain joins TRBV19 to TRBJ2-7; 7 positions agree with TRBD2. The CDR3 runs 15 residues. Germline CDR1 and CDR2: LNHDA and SQIVND (reference sequence). V was clipped by 3 bases and J by 3 bases; unmatched bases: 8. The CDR3 loop reads CASSMGGAGSYEQYF. The CDR3 region has the DNA TGTGCCAGTAGTATGGGTGGAGCGGGGAGCTACGAGCAGTACTTC.

This chain joins TRBV2 and TRBJ2-2; TRBD2 aligns across 8 bases. CDR3 size: 21 residues. Germline V CDR1 and CDR2: SNHLY, FYNNEI. V shed 5 bases, J shed 3 bases, and the junction held 23 bases outside the gene matches. In DNA, the CDR3 is TGTGCCAGCAGTTTTTTGTTGAGCGGGAGATATGATCGTTTGGACACCGGGGAGCTGTTTTTT. Amino acids: CASSFLLSGRYDRLDTGELFF.

The chain has TRBV18 and TRBJ2-3; 7 bases are a match to TRBD1. CDR1 is KGHSH, CDR2 LQKENI, per germline. CDR3 length: 16 residues. J gave up 0 bases and V 4 bases, and 7 bases lay outside the gene matches. The CDR3 sequence is CASSQTGAPSTDTQYF. The CDR3 coding sequence is TGTGCCAGCTCACAAACAGGGGCTCCCAGCACAGATACGCAGTATTTT.

CDR3 residues: CASSILAGGDNEQFF. The CDR3, as DNA: TGTGCCAGTAGTATCCTAGCGGGAGGGGACAATGAGCAGTTCTTC. This chain joins TRBV19 and TRBJ2-1; 12 nucleotides align to TRBD2. V lost 3 bases, J lost 5 bases, and 2 bases stayed unmatched. Germline V lookup: CDR1 LNHDA, CDR2 SQIVND (reference sequence). The CDR3 runs to 15 residues.

A single count supports this clonotype. V is TRBV27 and J is TRBJ1-2; the D is unclear. V lost 6 bases and J lost 4, with 6 bases in between. CDR1 is MNHEY, CDR2 SMNVEV, per germline (reference sequence). This CDR3 region has 11 residues. CDR3 loop: CASRYLYGYTF. The CDR3 nucleotides read TGTGCCAGCAGATATCTCTATGGCTACACCTTC.

The V call is TRBV5-5, the J call TRBJ1-2; D perhaps matches TRBD1 (5 bases). V lost 5 bases and J lost 6, with 14 bases in between. Germline assignment: CDR1 SGHKS and CDR2 YYEKEE (reference sequence). The CDR3 runs to 13 residues. The CDR3 nucleotides read TGTGCCAGCAGTTCGGTCAGAGGGGATGGCTACACCTTC. Protein: CASSSVRGDGYTF.

V is TRBV2 and J is TRBJ1-2; 7 positions agree with TRBD1. The CDR3 totals 13 residues. Trimming took 5 bases from V and 6 from J; bases not matched to a gene: 6. Germline-derived CDR1 and CDR2 are SNHLY and FYNNEI. The DNA for the CDR3 is TGTGCCAGCAGTTCAGGGGGTGTGGATGGCTACACCTTC. It codes for CASSSGGVDGYTF.

V gene TRBV30 combines with J gene TRBJ1-1, with D hard to call. The CDR3 length is 12 residues. The germline V gene has CDR1 GTSNPN and CDR2 SVGIG (reference sequence). With 0 bases removed from V and 6 bases from J, the gap between germline ends came to 8 bases. Written as DNA, the CDR3 is TGTGCCTGGAGTGTAATGACTCCTGAAGCTTTCTTT. Protein: CAWSVMTPEAFF.

The rearrangement links TRBV6-2 or TRBV6-3 to TRBJ2-7, with D perhaps TRBD2 (5 bases). The germline V gene has CDR1 MNHEY and CDR2 SVGEGT. The V end was cut by 5 bases, the J end by 5 bases, with 16 bases between. This CDR3 has 14 amino acids. The CDR3 loop reads CASSPLRVGDEQYF. The CDR3 DNA follows: TGTGCCAGCAGTCCCCTTCGGGTCGGGGACGAGCAGTACTTC.

The gene calls are TRBV7-9 and TRBJ1-2; a weak D match, TRBD1 (5 bases). V lost 6 bases and J 3 bases, leaving 11 bases between the germline ends. From germline, CDR1 is SEHNR and CDR2 FQNEAQ (reference sequence). The CDR3 loop spans 13 amino acids. CDR3 nucleotide sequence: TGTGCCAGCAGGGGGGACCCTTACTATGGCTACACCTTC. Its translation is CASRGDPYYGYTF.

Here the CDR3 reads CSARDIGGRRPNEQFF. CDR3 DNA: TGCAGTGCTAGAGATATTGGCGGGAGGAGGCCCAATGAGCAGTTCTTC. J is TRBJ2-1 and V is TRBV20-1; 8 bases agree with TRBD2. V shed 0 bases, J shed 6 bases, and the junction held 10 bases outside the gene matches. The germline gives CDR1 DFQATT, CDR2 SNEGSKA (reference sequence). This CDR3 comprises 16 residues.

The chain employs TRBV4-1 and TRBJ2-7, with TRBD2 identical over 10 bases. The CDR3 consists of 15 residues. Germline CDR1 and CDR2: MGHRA and YSYEKL. V was pared by 0 bases and J by 6 bases, with 5 bases of the junction left unmatched. CDR3 protein: CASSQDGTSESEQYF. CDR3 bases: TGCGCCAGCAGCCAAGATGGGACTAGCGAAAGCGAGCAGTACTTC.

The V gene is TRBV3-1, the J gene TRBJ2-7; D is undetermined. V dropped 5 bases and J dropped 0 bases, with 11 bases sitting between them. The V gene's germline CDR1 is LGHDT and CDR2 YNNKEL (reference sequence). CDR3 length equals 14 residues. Written as DNA, the CDR3 is TGTGCCAGCAGCTTTACGGACGGCTCCTACGAGCAGTACTTC. This codes for CASSFTDGSYEQYF.

The V and J genes are TRBV7-9 and TRBJ2-7; TRBD2 aligns across 8 bases. This CDR3 is built from 14 residues. V was clipped by 2 bases and J by 5 bases; unmatched bases: 5. Germline lookup yields CDR1 SEHNR and CDR2 FQNEAQ (reference sequence). The CDR3 loop is CASSLFSGSDEQYF. The CDR3 bases are TGTGCCAGCAGCTTATTCAGCGGGAGTGACGAGCAGTACTTC.

CDR3 sequence: CASSFPDRAYQPQHF. CDR3 in DNA: TGTGCCAGCAGTTTCCCGGACAGGGCGTATCAGCCCCAGCATTTT. The V gene is TRBV28, the J gene TRBJ1-5, with TRBD1 identical over 8 bases. There are 15 residues in the CDR3. V lost 3 bases and J lost 5; bases outside the gene matches: 6. Germline CDR1 reads MDHEN; CDR2 reads SYDVKM. The whole variable domain, remainder taken from reference TRBV28 and TRBJ1-5, is DVKVTQSSRYLVKRTGEKVFLECVQDMDHENMFWYRQDPGLGLRLIYFSYDVKMKEKGDIPEGYSVSREKKERFSLILESASTNQTSMYLCASSFPDRAYQPQHFGDGTRLSIL.

J is TRBJ1-2 and V is TRBV30, with 8 bases fitting TRBD1. V gave up 4 bases and J gave up 4 bases; unmatched junction bases: 8. The CDR3 contains 14 residues. Germline assignment: CDR1 GTSNPN and CDR2 SVGIG (reference sequence). The DNA for the CDR3 is TGTGCCTGGATCCAGGGGACAGGAGGCTATGGCTACACCTTC. It translates to CAWIQGTGGYGYTF.

J is TRBJ1-2 and V is TRBV5-1; 10 bases fit TRBD1. J was trimmed by 8 bases and V by 6 bases; bases with no gene match: 13. Germline V lookup: CDR1 SGHRS, CDR2 YFSETQ. This CDR3 region has 15 residues. In DNA form, the CDR3 reads TGCGCCAGCACCTTAACCGGGACAGGGGTCCTCGGCTACACCTTC. Encoded protein: CASTLTGTGVLGYTF.

The table lists this clonotype with a count of one. The rearrangement joins TRBV4-1 to TRBJ1-5, with a weak D call TRBD1 (5 bases). Germline V lookup: CDR1 MGHRA, CDR2 YSYEKL. The CDR3 covers 15 residues. The V end lost 0 bases, the J end lost 5 bases, and 11 bases lay between the germline ends. For the CDR3, the DNA is TGCGCCAGCAGCCAAGATCCAGGGCCGGATCAGCCCCAGCATTTT. It translates to CASSQDPGPDQPQHF.

V is TRBV11-2 and J is TRBJ2-7; D unclear. From germline, CDR1 is SGHAT and CDR2 FQNNGV. This CDR3 region has 16 residues. Deletions cut 4 bases from V and 1 base from J, with 17 bases between. In nucleotides, the CDR3 is TGTGCCAGCAGCTACTACAGTAAAGATGGTTCCTACGAGCAGTACTTC. Translating it yields CASSYYSKDGSYEQYF.

V and J are TRBV9 and TRBJ1-2; D is ambiguous. The CDR3 length is 14 residues. CDR1 is SGDLS and CDR2 is YYNGEE in the germline V gene. Between the trimmed V and J ends, which lost 3 bases and 8 bases, there was a span of 17 bases. CDR3 residues: CASSGVGRPGGYTF. The CDR3 DNA sequence: TGTGCCAGCAGCGGGGTCGGACGGCCTGGGGGCTACACCTTC.

The gene calls are TRBV10-3 and TRBJ2-7, with D tentatively TRBD1 (5 bases). CDR3 size: 15 residues. The germline CDR1 and CDR2 sequences are ENHRY and SYGVKD. V lost 1 base and J 2 bases, leaving 12 bases between the germline ends. CDR3 bases: TGTGCCATCAGTGAGTTTCCGACAGATACCTACGAGCAGTACTTC. Its protein is CAISEFPTDTYEQYF.